The 32 T cell receptor beta chains given below trace back to one sample, sequenced in a study of a mutant IDH1 vaccine in newly diagnosed glioma. Documented time point: week 11, during vaccination. A 20-mer mutant IDH1 peptide at 300 ug was injected subcutaneously with topical imiquimod. Their target antigens are unknown. The table came from immunoSEQ multiplex PCR; TCRdb's copy has only in-frame clones and leaves some out. The sample contains some 130,000 clones, about 80% of which appear only once. Specimen: PBMCs, collected from a glioma patient whose treatment included an IDH1 peptide vaccine. The receptors were sampled from a middle-aged man with glioma.

The V and J genes are TRBV7-2 and TRBJ2-2, with D possibly matching TRBD1 (7 bases). The CDR3 is 15 residues long. Trimming cost V 5 bases and J 3 bases, with 13 bases left between them. From germline, CDR1 is SGHTA and CDR2 FQGNSA. The CDR3, as DNA: TGTGCCAGCAGCATCAGGGGGACTGACACCGGGGAGCTGTTTTTT. This gives the protein CASSIRGTDTGELFF.

The chain joins TRBV28 to TRBJ2-7, with 14 positions matching TRBD2. Germline V gene lookup returns CDR1 MDHEN and CDR2 SYDVKM. V dropped 5 bases and J dropped 3; count of bases not matched to a gene: 3. This CDR3 region has 15 residues. DNA for the CDR3: TGTGCCAGCAGTCACGGGACTAGCGGGGGCTACGAGCAGTACTTC. This encodes CASSHGTSGGYEQYF. Full variable domain (rest looked up from reference TRBV28 and TRBJ2-7): DVKVTQSSRYLVKRTGEKVFLECVQDMDHENMFWYRQDPGLGLRLIYFSYDVKMKEKGDIPEGYSVSREKKERFSLILESASTNQTSMYLCASSHGTSGGYEQYFGPGTRLTVT.

J is TRBJ1-1 and V is TRBV28, with D possibly being TRBD1 (6 bases). Trimming cost V 3 bases and J 4 bases, with 15 bases left between them. Germline assignment: CDR1 MDHEN and CDR2 SYDVKM. The CDR3 is made up of 15 amino acids. The CDR3 DNA reads as TGTGCCAGCAGTTTCCCTGACAGGCCGCGCACTGAAGCTTTCTTT. The encoded protein is CASSFPDRPRTEAFF. Complete variable domain (other parts from reference TRBV28 and TRBJ1-1): DVKVTQSSRYLVKRTGEKVFLECVQDMDHENMFWYRQDPGLGLRLIYFSYDVKMKEKGDIPEGYSVSREKKERFSLILESASTNQTSMYLCASSFPDRPRTEAFFGQGTRLTVV.

This chain uses TRBV10-1 with TRBJ2-5; tentative D call: TRBD2 (5 bases). This CDR3 contains 14 residues. Germline-derived CDR1 and CDR2 are WNHNN and SYGVQD (reference sequence). Between the trimmed V and J ends, which lost 2 bases and 4 bases, there was a span of 11 bases. The CDR3 sequence is CASSEGREGETQYF. For the CDR3, the DNA is TGCGCCAGCAGTGAGGGTCGGGAAGGAGAGACCCAGTACTTC.

This clone was observed a handful of times. The genes are TRBV6-6 and TRBJ1-4; no clear D. Germline V CDR1 and CDR2: MNHNY, SVGAGI (reference sequence). This CDR3 comprises 12 residues. Trimming took 6 bases from V and 9 from J, leaving 11 bases between them. In DNA, the CDR3 is TGTGCCAGCAGCTCCTGGGGTCAAAAACTGTTTTTT. Translating it yields CASSSWGQKLFF.

The rearrangement uses TRBV28 and TRBJ1-2; maybe TRBD1 (5 bases). CDR3 length: 14 amino acids. V lost 2 bases and J 8 bases, leaving 15 bases between the germline ends. CDR1 is MDHEN, CDR2 SYDVKM, per germline. CDR3 bases: TGTGCCAGCAGTTTAATCGGTTCGGGGGACGGCTACACCTTC. Protein product: CASSLIGSGDGYTF.

The chain is built from TRBV1 and TRBJ2-3; the DNA was not used to check the table's D call, TRBD2. TRBV1 corresponds to a pseudogene. This CDR3 has 20 amino acids. This chain's CDR3 is CTSSQDSRLAGEWCTDTQYF. The CDR3 nucleotides are TGCACCAGCAGCCAAGATAGTCGACTAGCGGGAGAGTGGTGTACAGATACGCAGTATTTT.

V and J are TRBV18 and TRBJ1-2, with a weak D call TRBD1 (6 bases). CDR1 and CDR2 from the germline V gene are KGHSH and LQKENI. The V and J ends lost 3 bases and 5 bases respectively, with 10 bases between them. The CDR3 consists of 13 residues. The CDR3 loop reads CASSPDGQYGYTF. CDR3 sequence (DNA): TGTGCCAGCTCACCCGACGGACAGTATGGCTACACCTTC.

The chain combines TRBV7-9 with TRBJ1-1; perhaps TRBD1 as D (5 bases). Germline V gives CDR1 SEHNR, CDR2 FQNEAQ (reference sequence). V lost 5 bases, J lost 4 bases, and 14 bases lay in between. This CDR3 has 14 residues. DNA of the CDR3: TGTGCCAGCAGCCATGTCGGGGGGACCACTGAAGCTTTCTTT. This codes for CASSHVGGTTEAFF.

This clone was seen ten or more times. The V gene is TRBV6-4, the J gene TRBJ2-1, with 7 bases fitting TRBD2. The CDR3 is 15 amino acids. Germline loops: CDR1 MRHNA, CDR2 SNTAGT. V lost 2 bases and J lost 6; bases outside the gene matches: 7. The CDR3, as DNA: TGTGCCAGCAGTGACGGTTCTAGCGGTTCCAATGAGCAGTTCTTC. This encodes CASSDGSSGSNEQFF.

This chain connects TRBV7-9 to TRBJ2-3, with D tentatively TRBD2 (6 bases). Germline V gene data show CDR1 as SEHNR and CDR2 as FQNEAQ (reference sequence). Trimming took 5 bases from V and 5 from J, leaving 14 bases between them. The CDR3 consists of 14 residues. The CDR3 DNA sequence: TGTGCCAGCAGCAAAGGACTATCCTTAGATACGCAGTATTTT. Protein: CASSKGLSLDTQYF.

The chain employs TRBV4-3 and TRBJ1-2; 7 bases align to TRBD1. The germline V gene has CDR1 LGHNA and CDR2 YSLEER. The CDR3 loop spans 16 amino acids. V lost 0 bases, J lost 3 bases, and 7 bases stayed unmatched. CDR3 bases: TGCGCCAGCAGCCAAGAGAGAGGGGGCGGACACTATGGCTACACCTTC. As protein: CASSQERGGGHYGYTF.

The rearrangement uses TRBV5-6 and TRBJ2-1, with TRBD1 as a possible D gene (6 bases). V was pared by 10 bases and J by 2 bases, with 19 bases between. The germline gives CDR1 SGHDT, CDR2 YYEEEE. The CDR3 covers 15 residues. The CDR3 DNA reads TGTGCCTCAGGGGCACAGGGAATTACCTACAATGAGCAGTTCTTC. This translates into CASGAQGITYNEQFF.

This clone was counted a few times. The rearrangement joins TRBV30 to TRBJ1-3, with D perhaps TRBD1 (6 bases). Trimming stripped 3 bases from V and 0 bases from J, with 12 bases between. CDR1 is GTSNPN and CDR2 is SVGIG in the germline V gene (reference sequence). CDR3 size: 15 residues. The CDR3 nucleotides are TGTGCCTGGAGCCCGGGACACAGCTCTGGAAACACCATATATTTT. It translates to CAWSPGHSSGNTIYF.

This chain joins TRBV2 and TRBJ1-5; possible D gene TRBD1, 5 bases. Germline V gives CDR1 SNHLY, CDR2 FYNNEI. V lost 2 bases, J lost 1 base, and 9 bases lay in between. The CDR3 contains 15 residues. CDR3 sequence reads: CASSEQGASNQPQHF. CDR3 coding DNA: TGTGCCAGCAGTGAACAGGGCGCCAGCAATCAGCCCCAGCATTTT.

The chain carries TRBV7-2 and TRBJ1-2, with D unresolved. Germline assignment: CDR1 SGHTA and CDR2 FQGNSA. V lost 5 bases, J lost 2 bases, and 6 bases lay in between. This CDR3 is 12 amino acids long. The CDR3 DNA reads as TGTGCCAGCAGCCCCCGAAACTATGGCTACACCTTC. Amino acid sequence: CASSPRNYGYTF.

V is TRBV11-2 and J is TRBJ2-1; 10 nucleotides match TRBD2. V shed 4 bases and J 8 bases; nucleotides not matched to a gene: 14. Germline-derived CDR1 and CDR2 are SGHAT and FQNNGV. The CDR3 consists of 17 residues. The CDR3 coding sequence is TGTGCCAGCAGCTCTGTGAACCTAGCGGGAGCCGTCGATGAGCAGTTCTTC. Protein sequence: CASSSVNLAGAVDEQFF.

This sequence joins TRBV4-2 and TRBJ2-3, with TRBD2 matching 11 bases. Per the germline V gene, CDR1 is LGHNA and CDR2 is YNFKEQ. This CDR3 spans 17 amino acids. After removal of 1 base from V and 3 bases from J, the junction contained 6 bases not matched to a gene. The chain's CDR3 is CASSQGTSGFLTDTQYF. CDR3 sequence (DNA): TGTGCCAGCAGCCAAGGGACTAGCGGGTTCCTAACAGATACGCAGTATTTT.

The chain joins TRBV4-3 to TRBJ1-2; D remains unclear. Trimming took off 3 bases at V and 3 bases at J, with 11 bases between the two ends. This CDR3 comprises 14 residues. Germline V gene sequence: CDR1 LGHNA, CDR2 YSLEER. CDR3 in DNA: TGCGCCAGCAGCCAGGACCAGGAATACTATGGCTACACCTTC. The encoded protein is CASSQDQEYYGYTF.

The chain carries TRBV7-8 and TRBJ1-2, with D perhaps matching TRBD1 (6 bases). V lost 3 bases and J 11 bases, leaving 16 bases between the germline ends. The CDR3 runs to 13 residues. CDR1 and CDR2 (germline): SGHVS, FQNEAQ. The DNA of the CDR3 is TGTGCCAGCAGCTTCAACCGGGACACGAGGTACACCTTC. Amino acids: CASSFNRDTRYTF.

The chain joins TRBV5-5 to TRBJ1-2; D might be TRBD1 (5 bases). The CDR3 covers 13 residues. Germline values: CDR1 SGHKS, CDR2 YYEKEE (reference sequence). Between the trimmed V and J ends, which lost 5 bases and 2 bases, there was a span of 10 bases. CDR3: CASSSPGNYGYTF. CDR3 bases: TGTGCCAGCAGTTCGCCAGGGAACTATGGCTACACCTTC. Full variable domain (outside the CDR3, taken from reference TRBV5-5 and TRBJ1-2): DAGVTQSPTHLIKTRGQQVTLRCSPISGHKSVSWYQQVLGQGPQFIFQYYEKEERGRGNFPDRFSARQFPNYSSELNVNALLLGDSALYLCASSSPGNYGYTFGSGTRLTVV.

The V gene is TRBV5-4, the J gene TRBJ2-3, with 11 bases fitting TRBD2. V trimming: 4 bases; J trimming: 4 bases; junction bases outside the gene matches: 5. The CDR3 runs to 15 residues. CDR1 and CDR2 (germline): SGHNT, YYREEE (reference sequence). CDR3 sequence: CASSALAGDADTQYF. DNA for the CDR3: TGTGCCAGCAGCGCACTAGCGGGGGATGCAGATACGCAGTATTTT. Variable domain in full (rest from reference TRBV5-4 and TRBJ2-3): ETGVTQSPTHLIKTRGQQVTLRCSSQSGHNTVSWYQQALGQGPQFIFQYYREEENGRGNFPPRFSGLQFPNYSSELNVNALELDDSALYLCASSALAGDADTQYFGPGTRLTVL.

The chain uses TRBV9 and TRBJ2-3; D not certain. Germline values: CDR1 SGDLS, CDR2 YYNGEE. V was pared by 3 bases and J by 2 bases, with 13 bases between. The CDR3 runs to 15 residues. CDR3 nucleotides: TGTGCCAGCAGCGCCGGGCTACCTTCCACAGATACGCAGTATTTT. Encoded protein: CASSAGLPSTDTQYF.

The DNA of the CDR3 is TGTGCCAGCAGTGCGGGTAGCGGGAGCTACACAGATACGCAGTATTTT. Translated, it gives CASSAGSGSYTDTQYF. The chain combines TRBV6-1 with TRBJ2-3; 9 nucleotides line up with TRBD2. Germline V gene sequence: CDR1 MNHNS, CDR2 SASEGT. The CDR3 has 16 residues. Losses at the gene ends were 4 bases for V and 2 bases for J; bases not matched to a gene: 7.

The chain employs TRBV28 and TRBJ2-2; D is ambiguous. This CDR3 is 11 amino acids long. Germline CDR1 is MDHEN and CDR2 is SYDVKM. Trimming left V 5 bases short and J 4 bases short, with 2 bases between. The chain's CDR3 is CASSITGELFF. As DNA, the CDR3 is TGTGCCAGCAGTATCACCGGGGAGCTGTTTTTT.

This sequence joins TRBV6-6 and TRBJ1-5; D remains ambiguous. The V end was cut by 2 bases, the J end by 7 bases, with 18 bases between. CDR1 is MNHNY, CDR2 SVGAGI, per germline (reference sequence). The CDR3 sequence is 16 residues long. CDR3 in DNA: TGTGCCAGCAGTTACCAAGGGAAAATGAAATCACAGCCCCAGCATTTT. This sequence encodes CASSYQGKMKSQPQHF.

This chain joins TRBV6-1 and TRBJ1-4; tentative D call: TRBD1 (5 bases). This CDR3 contains 12 residues. Trimming took 5 bases from V and 4 from J, leaving 5 bases between them. Germline loops: CDR1 MNHNS, CDR2 SASEGT. CDR3 amino acids: CASSQGNEKLFF. The CDR3 DNA reads TGTGCCAGCAGTCAGGGTAATGAAAAACTGTTTTTT.

J is TRBJ1-2 and V is TRBV5-6; 7 bases map to TRBD1. The J segment lost 4 bases and the V segment lost 4 bases, leaving 16 bases of the junction unmatched. The CDR3 has 17 residues. From germline, CDR1 is SGHDT and CDR2 YYEEEE. The CDR3 loop reads CASSAESGQSLIYGYTF. The CDR3 DNA reads as TGTGCCAGCAGCGCGGAGTCGGGACAGAGTCTTATCTATGGCTACACCTTC.

The chain employs TRBV9 and TRBJ2-1; 11 nucleotides line up with TRBD1. The CDR3 sequence is 15 residues long. V gave up 5 bases and J gave up 9 bases; unmatched junction bases: 10. Germline lookup yields CDR1 SGDLS and CDR2 YYNGEE. CDR3 DNA sequence: TGTGCCAGCAGTTTGAGGGACAGGGGGGAGGGTGAGCAGTTCTTC. As protein: CASSLRDRGEGEQFF.

The rearrangement joins TRBV4-1 to TRBJ2-7; possibly TRBD2 for D (7 bases). Trimming pared 0 bases from V and 5 bases from J, leaving 23 bases between. The CDR3 length is 18 residues. The germline gives CDR1 MGHRA, CDR2 YSYEKL. DNA of the CDR3: TGCGCCAGCAGCCAAGAGGGGGGCAGCGGGACATATCGAGACGAGCAGTACTTC. Amino acid sequence: CASSQEGGSGTYRDEQYF.

In regard to this clone: Its ends do not fully match the called genes, so a read error is possible. The chain recombines TRBV7-7 with TRBJ2-5; 9 bases align to TRBD2. The length of the CDR3 is 14 residues. From germline, CDR1 is SSHAT and CDR2 FNYEAQ (reference sequence). The CDR3 nucleotides are TGTGCTAGCAGCCCGAGCGGGGGGCAAGAGACCCAGTACTTC. Translation gives CASSPSGGQETQYF.

This chain connects TRBV28 to TRBJ2-5; perhaps TRBD1 as D (6 bases). V lost 6 bases and J lost 1, with 12 bases in between. The CDR3 is made up of 14 amino acids. The germline V gene encodes CDR1 MDHEN and CDR2 SYDVKM. The CDR3, as DNA: TGTGCCAGCAGCCAAACAGGGTTCCAAGAGACCCAGTACTTC. Residues: CASSQTGFQETQYF.